The 22 T cell receptor beta chains presented below share a single source sample, sequenced in a study of PD-L1 blockade in urothelial cancer. The repertoire was sequenced with immunoSEQ multiplex PCR; TCRdb's copy has only in-frame clones and lacks some. The table lists about 43,000 clones, around 90% of them singletons. Source: PBMCs, taken around atezolizumab (anti-PD-L1) treatment. The receptors derive from a woman aged 55 to 70 with urothelial cancer.

The J gene is TRBJ1-2, the V gene TRBV5-6; tentatively, D is TRBD1 (6 bases). In germline, CDR1 is SGHDT, CDR2 YYEEEE. The CDR3 is 15 residues long. The V end was cut by 2 bases, the J end by 5 bases, with 16 bases between. The CDR3 region is CASSFYSGVAYGYTF. The DNA for the CDR3 is TGTGCCAGCAGCTTCTATTCAGGGGTCGCGTATGGCTACACCTTC.

This chain uses TRBV19 with TRBJ2-3, with D maybe TRBD2 (6 bases). The CDR3 spans 14 residues. Germline assignment: CDR1 LNHDA and CDR2 SQIVND (reference sequence). The germline V and J ends were trimmed by 6 bases and 2 bases, with 12 bases remaining between them. The CDR3 nucleotides are TGTGCCAGTAGCGAGGGACTTCCCACAGATACGCAGTATTTT. Translating it yields CASSEGLPTDTQYF.

The rearrangement uses TRBV5-4 and TRBJ2-2; 11 bases map to TRBD2. J gave up 2 bases and V 3 bases, and 3 bases lay outside the gene matches. The CDR3 runs 16 residues. The germline V gene has CDR1 SGHNT and CDR2 YYREEE (reference sequence). CDR3 DNA: TGTGCCAGCAGCTGGGGGACTAGCGGAAACACCGGGGAGCTGTTTTTT. Residues: CASSWGTSGNTGELFF.

The count of this clone is one. This chain links TRBV7-9 with TRBJ2-3, with 10 bases lining up with TRBD2. V shed 5 bases, J shed 1 base, and the junction held 12 bases outside the gene matches. Germline loops: CDR1 SEHNR, CDR2 FQNEAQ (reference sequence). This CDR3 has 18 amino acids. In nucleotides, the CDR3 is TGTGCCAGCAGCCCAGGCGGTAGTACTAGCGGGGGCACAGATACGCAGTATTTT. Its protein is CASSPGGSTSGGTDTQYF.

The chain is built from TRBV14 and TRBJ2-1; perhaps TRBD2 as D (6 bases). Germline V gene sequence: CDR1 SGHDN, CDR2 FVKESK. The CDR3 extends over 17 amino acids. V was shortened by 4 bases and J by 1 base, with 17 bases between the two germline ends. CDR3 sequence: CASSLRSGVLSYNEQFF. The CDR3 nucleotides are TGTGCCAGCAGCCTAAGGTCGGGGGTACTATCCTACAATGAGCAGTTCTTC.

V gene TRBV28 combines with J gene TRBJ1-2, with D unresolved. Germline CDR1 and CDR2: MDHEN and SYDVKM. This CDR3 has 17 amino acids. Trimming took off 1 base at V and 5 bases at J, with 20 bases between the two ends. The CDR3 sequence: CASSLLRDPPGPYGYTF. The CDR3 bases are TGTGCCAGCAGTTTATTACGCGATCCTCCAGGCCCATATGGCTACACCTTC.

The chain uses TRBV6-6 and TRBJ1-1, with no clear D. Germline values: CDR1 MNHNY, CDR2 SVGAGI (reference sequence). This CDR3 spans 12 amino acids. V was trimmed by 3 bases and J by 11 bases, leaving 13 bases between them. CDR3 sequence reads: CASSYDRGKAFF. The CDR3 nucleotides read TGTGCCAGCAGTTATGACCGGGGAAAGGCTTTCTTT.

The V gene is TRBV7-2, the J gene TRBJ1-5; D uncertain. Germline V gives CDR1 SGHTA, CDR2 FQGNSA. This CDR3 has 14 residues. V was cut by 3 bases and J by 5 bases, with 11 bases left in between. CDR3 region: CASSFMAGDQPQHF. The CDR3, as DNA: TGTGCCAGCAGCTTTATGGCCGGAGATCAGCCCCAGCATTTT.

The chain carries TRBV4-1 and TRBJ1-1; D is uncertain. This CDR3 is built from 17 residues. Trimming left V 2 bases short and J 0 bases short, with 16 bases between. The V gene's germline CDR1 is MGHRA and CDR2 YSYEKL. CDR3 sequence (DNA): TGCGCCAGCAGCCAATTTCAGCCGGAGGCGGTGAACACTGAAGCTTTCTTT. Protein product: CASSQFQPEAVNTEAFF.

The rearrangement joins TRBV7-6 to TRBJ2-3; 8 bases agree with TRBD2. V shed 3 bases, J shed 1 base, and the junction held 9 bases outside the gene matches. This CDR3 is 17 amino acids long. CDR1 SGHVS and CDR2 FNYEAQ come from the germline V gene. The CDR3 DNA reads as TGTGCCAGCAGCTTGGGGCTAGCGGGCGCCGGCACAGATACGCAGTATTTT. Its protein product is CASSLGLAGAGTDTQYF.

The J gene is TRBJ2-7, the V gene TRBV27; TRBD1 matches 10 bases. The V gene's germline CDR1 is MNHEY and CDR2 SMNVEV (reference sequence). V dropped 6 bases and J dropped 4; count of bases not matched to a gene: 6. This CDR3 comprises 14 residues. The CDR3 sequence: CASRIGTGAYEQYF. Written as DNA, the CDR3 is TGTGCCAGCAGAATAGGGACAGGGGCATACGAGCAGTACTTC.

The rearrangement joins TRBV6-5 to TRBJ1-1; 8 positions match TRBD1. This CDR3 is built from 15 residues. V dropped 7 bases and J dropped 4; count of bases not matched to a gene: 11. Per germline, CDR1 MNHEY and CDR2 SVGAGI. The CDR3 region is CASIAPRTGSTEAFF. The CDR3, as DNA: TGTGCCAGCATCGCCCCGAGGACAGGGAGCACTGAAGCTTTCTTT.

The chain uses TRBV27 and TRBJ2-1, with a tentative D call TRBD1 (5 bases). The germline gives CDR1 MNHEY, CDR2 SMNVEV (reference sequence). There are 14 residues in the CDR3. Trimming pared 2 bases from V and 2 bases from J, leaving 7 bases between. The CDR3 DNA sequence: TGTGCCAGCAGTTTAAGCAGGGCCTACAATGAGCAGTTCTTC. Protein: CASSLSRAYNEQFF.

This clone was picked up one time. This rearrangement joins TRBV29-1 to TRBJ2-5; D is possibly TRBD2 (5 bases). V was trimmed by 0 bases and J by 9 bases, leaving 17 bases between them. CDR3 size: 14 residues. CDR1 is SQVTM, CDR2 ANQGSEA, per germline. In DNA form, the CDR3 reads TGCAGCGTTGAAGATAGGACTGTGGGTTTGTCCCAGTACTTC. This sequence encodes CSVEDRTVGLSQYF.

This rearrangement joins TRBV4-1 to TRBJ1-5; 7 bases fit TRBD1. Germline CDR1 is MGHRA and CDR2 is YSYEKL. The CDR3 contains 17 residues. The J segment lost 0 bases and the V segment lost 1 base, leaving 6 bases of the junction unmatched. DNA of the CDR3: TGCGCCAGCAGCCAAGCAGGGGGACAGTCTAGCAATCAGCCCCAGCATTTT. This encodes CASSQAGGQSSNQPQHF.

This chain joins TRBV7-9 and TRBJ2-5; D may be TRBD2 (6 bases). V shed 4 bases and J shed 5 bases, with 29 bases lying between them. Germline CDR1 is SEHNR and CDR2 is FQNEAQ (reference sequence). CDR3 length: 19 residues. The CDR3 region has the DNA TGTGCCAGCAGCTCCCAATGGACTACGATCCCCCGAGGCTCTGAGACCCAGTACTTC. Its protein product is CASSSQWTTIPRGSETQYF.

In this sample, this clone turned up once. The J gene is TRBJ2-7, the V gene TRBV9, with TRBD2 matching over 8 bases. This CDR3 comprises 15 residues. The ends lost 5 bases at V and 3 bases at J; junction bases unmatched: 10. The germline gives CDR1 SGDLS, CDR2 YYNGEE. The CDR3 protein is CASSPSGTSNYEQYF. In DNA, the CDR3 is TGTGCCAGCAGTCCATCCGGGACTAGTAACTACGAGCAGTACTTC.

The chain is built from TRBV6-5 and TRBJ2-7; the match to TRBD1 covers 8 bases. CDR3 length equals 14 residues. Germline V CDR1 and CDR2: MNHEY, SVGAGI. J lost 5 bases, V lost 6 bases, and 9 bases had no gene match. CDR3 nucleotide sequence: TGTGCCAGCAGCCGGACAGGGTCTAGCCACGAGCAGTACTTC. Protein sequence: CASSRTGSSHEQYF.

This rearrangement joins TRBV5-1 to TRBJ2-5, with 10 bases that match TRBD2. The J segment lost 5 bases and the V segment lost 8 bases, leaving 6 bases of the junction unmatched. This CDR3 has 13 amino acids. Germline CDR1 SGHRS, CDR2 YFSETQ. This CDR3 reads CASSGTSVETQYF. The CDR3 DNA reads as TGCGCCAGTAGCGGGACTAGCGTTGAGACCCAGTACTTC.

This clone was recorded once. This chain links TRBV4-2 with TRBJ2-7; 7 bases align to TRBD2. V shed 4 bases, J shed 1 base, and the junction held 7 bases outside the gene matches. Germline V lookup: CDR1 LGHNA, CDR2 YNFKEQ. This CDR3 has 15 residues. The CDR3 reads CASSREGRGSYEQYF. DNA of the CDR3: TGTGCCAGCAGCCGGGAGGGTCGGGGGTCCTACGAGCAGTACTTC.

This clone has only one observation. The gene calls are TRBV11-1 and TRBJ2-7, with 7 bases matching TRBD1. V lost 6 bases, J lost 1 base, and 12 bases stayed unmatched. The CDR3 is made up of 16 amino acids. CDR1 SGHAT and CDR2 FQDESV come from the germline V gene (reference sequence). CDR3 sequence: CASRIDPDRLSYEQYF. The CDR3 DNA sequence: TGTGCCAGCAGGATCGATCCGGACAGGCTGTCCTACGAGCAGTACTTC. The whole variable domain, filled in from reference TRBV11-1 and TRBJ2-7, reads EAEVAQSPRYKITEKSQAVAFWCDPISGHATLYWYRQILGQGPELLVQFQDESVVDDSQLPKDRFSAERLKGVDSTLKIQPAELGDSAMYLCASRIDPDRLSYEQYFGPGTRLTVT.

The chain uses TRBV29-1 and TRBJ2-3; 13 positions match TRBD2. Trimming cost V 6 bases and J 4 bases; bases outside gene matches: 10. Looked up from germline, CDR1 is SQVTM and CDR2 is ANQGSEA. The CDR3 is 16 residues long. The CDR3 loop is CSVVGTSGVGSDTQYF. CDR3 DNA: TGCAGCGTAGTGGGGACTAGCGGGGTGGGCTCAGATACGCAGTATTTT.